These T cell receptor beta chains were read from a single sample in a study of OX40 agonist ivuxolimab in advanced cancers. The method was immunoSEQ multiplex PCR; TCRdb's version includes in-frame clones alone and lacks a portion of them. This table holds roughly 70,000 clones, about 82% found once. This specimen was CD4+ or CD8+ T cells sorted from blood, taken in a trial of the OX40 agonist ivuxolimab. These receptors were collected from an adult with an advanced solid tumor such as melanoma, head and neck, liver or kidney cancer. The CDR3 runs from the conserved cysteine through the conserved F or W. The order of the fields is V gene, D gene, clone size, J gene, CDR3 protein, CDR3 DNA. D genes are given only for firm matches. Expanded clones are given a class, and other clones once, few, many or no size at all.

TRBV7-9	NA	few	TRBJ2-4	CASSPPSGYKNIQYF	TGTGCCAGCAGCCCACCGTCGGGGTACAAAAACATTCAGTACTTC
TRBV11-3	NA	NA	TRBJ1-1	CASSFKGYTEAFF	TGTGCCAGCAGCTTCAAGGGTTACACTGAAGCTTTCTTT
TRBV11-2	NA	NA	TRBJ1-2	CASSQEGGYGYTF	TGTGCCAGCAGCCAAGAAGGGGGCTATGGCTACACCTTC
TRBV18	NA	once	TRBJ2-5	CASSPRGMETQYF	TGTGCCAGCTCACCCCGAGGAATGGAGACCCAGTACTTC
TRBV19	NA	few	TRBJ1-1	CASSTSRDTEAFF	TGTGCCAGTAGTACATCAAGGGACACTGAAGCTTTCTTT
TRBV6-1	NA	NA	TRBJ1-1	CASSVQGKNTEAFF	TGTGCCAGCAGTGTCCAGGGTAAGAACACTGAAGCTTTCTTT
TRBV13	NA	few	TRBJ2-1	CASGLAPEGWSYNEQFF	TGTGCCAGCGGGCTGGCCCCTGAAGGCTGGTCCTACAATGAGCAGTTCTTC
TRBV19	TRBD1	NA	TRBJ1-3	CASRVDRGQGNTIYF	TGTGCCAGTAGAGTTGACAGGGGGCAAGGAAACACCATATATTTT
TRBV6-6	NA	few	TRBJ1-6	CASSYDKANSPLHF	TGTGCCAGCAGTTACGACAAGGCCAATTCACCCCTCCACTTT
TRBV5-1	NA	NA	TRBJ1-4	CASRGGGKLFF	TGCGCCAGCAGGGGGGGCGGAAAACTGTTTTTT
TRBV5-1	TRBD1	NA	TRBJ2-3	CASSLGDRATDTQYF	TGCGCCAGCAGTCTCGGGGACAGGGCCACAGATACGCAGTATTTT
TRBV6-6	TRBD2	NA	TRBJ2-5	CASSYSLAGDLETQYF	TGTGCCAGCAGTTACTCTTTGGCGGGGGACCTTGAGACCCAGTACTTC
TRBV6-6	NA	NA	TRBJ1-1	CASIRSTGTEAFF	TGTGCCAGCATCCGCAGCACGGGGACTGAAGCTTTCTTT
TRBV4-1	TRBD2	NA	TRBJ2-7	CASSPAGGYEQYF	TGCGCCAGCAGCCCCGCGGGGGGGTACGAGCAGTACTTC
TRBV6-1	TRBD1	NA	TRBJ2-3	CASIVDRGTDTQYF	TGTGCCAGCATCGTCGACAGGGGCACAGATACGCAGTATTTT
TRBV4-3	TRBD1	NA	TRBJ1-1	CASSRTGTGNTEAFF	TGCGCCAGCAGCCGAACCGGGACAGGGAACACTGAAGCTTTCTTT
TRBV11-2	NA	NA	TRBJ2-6	CASSLGDSSGANVLTF	TGTGCCAGCAGCTTAGGCGACAGCTCTGGGGCCAACGTCCTGACTTTC
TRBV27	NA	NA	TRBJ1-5	CASRYSGRINQPQHF	TGTGCCAGTCGTTACTCAGGGAGGATCAATCAGCCCCAGCATTTT